The rows below give T cell receptor beta chains drawn from one sample of a study of tumor and adjacent non-tumor tissue in lung cancer. TCRdb used MiXCR to reprocess the multiplex PCR reads, holding one entry per CDR3 protein. The sample includes about 67,000 distinct CDR3 sequences, 76% of them seen just once. The sample was distant non-tumor lung tissue. The receptor set was obtained from a man in his 60s with non-small cell lung cancer. Each CDR3 is given with its conserved first and last residue. A D gene is named only where the DNA matches it firmly. The listing skips clone size in some rows; elsewhere it reads once, few, many or a size class.

V gene,clone size,J gene,D gene,CDR3 DNA,CDR3 protein
TRBV24-1,NA,TRBJ2-7,NA,TGTACCACCAGTGTAGCGCAGGGTTACGAACAGTACTTC,CTTSVAQGYEQYF
TRBV11-3,once,TRBJ2-1,TRBD2,TGTGCCAGCAGCCTCAACCTACTAGCGAGGTTAGGAGAGCAGTTCTTC,CASSLNLLARLGEQFF
TRBV6-6,NA,TRBJ2-1,NA,TGTACCAGCAGTTACGGAGGCACTCACAATGAGCAGTTCTTC,CTSSYGGTHNEQFF
TRBV13,NA,TRBJ1-2,NA,TGTGCCAGCAGCTTAGGCCGGTGGAACTATGCCTTCACCTTC,CASSLGRWNYAFTF
TRBV6-1,NA,TRBJ2-7,NA,TGTGCCAGCAGTGTTACCGGCCGCTCCTGCGAGCAGTACTTC,CASSVTGRSCEQYF
TRBV11-1,NA,TRBJ2-2,NA,TGTGCCTGCGGCTATGCTAGAGGCACCGGGGAGCTGTTTTTT,CACGYARGTGELFF
TRBV6-1,NA,TRBJ2-7,NA,TGTGCCTGCCGGGAGTTCACAGCCCACGAGCAGTACTTC,CACREFTAHEQYF
TRBV20-1,NA,TRBJ1-1,NA,TGCAGTGTCCCGCGGGGTGGGTTTGGCAGAGCTTTCTTT,CSVPRGGFGRAFF
TRBV7-6,few,TRBJ2-7,NA,TGTGCCAGCAGCTTGGGAGCGAGCGCGAGCTCCTACGAGCAGTACTTC,CASSLGASASSYEQYF
TRBV28,NA,TRBJ2-1,TRBD2,TGTGCCAGCAGTACGGCTAGCGGGAGGGACCACAATGACCAGTTCTTC,CASSTASGRDHNDQFF
TRBV4-2,NA,TRBJ2-3,TRBD2,TGTGCTAGCAGCCACGGACTAGTGGGAGCCGAGCAATCCACAGATACGCAGTATTTT,CASSHGLVGAEQSTDTQYF
TRBV6-5,few,TRBJ2-1,NA,TGCGCCAGCAGTTACTTGAGGCGCAGCGGCAATGAGCAGTTCTTC,CASSYLRRSGNEQFF
TRBV5-5,NA,TRBJ2-3,NA,TGTGTCAGCAGGCGGTGGGGAGATCGGCCGGATACGCAGTATTTT,CVSRRWGDRPDTQYF
TRBV29-1,NA,TRBJ2-7,TRBD1,TGCACCGTAACAGGGGGGGGACAGGGTTCCCACGAGCAGTACTTC,CTVTGGGQGSHEQYF
TRBV4-2,NA,TRBJ2-1,TRBD2,TGTGCCAGCAGCATTACCCTGGGACTAGAAAGTGTGCAGTTCTTC,CASSITLGLESVQFF
TRBV6-5,NA,TRBJ1-1,NA,TGTGCCAGAAGTCACTACCTGTGGGCTATGAACACTGAAGCTTTCTTT,CARSHYLWAMNTEAFF
TRBV6-1,NA,TRBJ1-2,NA,TGTGCCAGCAATGAAGGCATAACTGCCTATGGCTACACTTTC,CASNEGITAYGYTF
TRBV2,many,TRBJ2-1,TRBD2,TGTGCCAGCAGTGAAGGGACTAGCGGCTACAATGAGCAGTTCTTC,CASSEGTSGYNEQFF
TRBV12-3/TRBV12-4,once,TRBJ2-1,NA,TGTGCCAGAAGTTCAAGCGGTCCCAGGGGTGGGCAGTTCTTC,CARSSSGPRGGQFF
TRBV7-8,NA,TRBJ2-5,TRBD2,TGCGCCAGCAGCCCCGGAGTAGCGGGAAAAGAGACCCAGTACTTC,CASSPGVAGKETQYF
TRBV7-9,NA,TRBJ1-1,NA,TGTGACAGTAGCTTCGTCGAAGCCCTGGCTGAAGCTTTCTTT,CDSSFVEALAEAFF
TRBV6-6,NA,TRBJ1-3,NA,TGTACCAGCAGACATGTAGACTCTGGAAACACCATATATTTT,CTSRHVDSGNTIYF
TRBV5-4,few,TRBJ2-3,TRBD2,TGTGCCAGCAACCCAATCGAGCGGGAGCCGGGGGATACGCAGTATTTT,CASNPIEREPGDTQYF
TRBV7-9,NA,TRBJ1-6,NA,TGTGCCAGTAGGGACCTGGGCGAACATTCACTCCTCCACTTT,CASRDLGEHSLLHF
TRBV6-2/TRBV6-3,many,TRBJ2-3,NA,TGTGCCAGCAGTGGACCTGGGGACTTTAGGGTAGATACGCAGTATTTT,CASSGPGDFRVDTQYF
TRBV20-1,few,TRBJ2-3,TRBD2,TGCAGTGGCGGGGGGAGGGGCGGAGATACGCAGTATTTT,CSGGGRGGDTQYF
TRBV5-5,NA,TRBJ2-3,NA,TGTGCCAGCAGCTCCTTGTTGACCCGCCGCACAGATACGCAGTATTTT,CASSSLLTRRTDTQYF
TRBV28,NA,TRBJ1-1,NA,TGTGCCAGCAGTCCTACAGGGACCCTGAACAGTGAAGCTTTCTTT,CASSPTGTLNSEAFF
TRBV5-4,NA,TRBJ2-3,TRBD2,TGTGACAGCAGCTTCGTGTTTACGGCTAGCGGGAGGGGGACAGATACGCAGTATTTT,CDSSFVFTASGRGTDTQYF